Presented here are 21 T cell receptor beta chains from one specimen sequenced in a study of cytomegalovirus exposure and HLA in healthy donors. PCR amplification relied on 60 Vbeta primers (plus 13 Jbeta primers). Only in-frame clones appear in the TCRdb table, and some are missing; sequencing was by immunoSEQ multiplex PCR. Of over 150,000 clones detected, more than 75% appear once; the ten largest clones hold around 9.8%. Sequencing was done on a sample of PBMCs. The receptors here all came from a man between 18 and 35 years old in good health and CMV-seropositive.

The chain joins TRBV13 to TRBJ2-1, with D perhaps matching TRBD1 (5 bases). The V end lost 5 bases, the J end lost 4 bases, and 15 bases lay between the germline ends. Germline CDR1 and CDR2: PRHDT and FYEKMQ (reference sequence). The CDR3 extends over 15 amino acids. For the CDR3, the DNA is TGTGCCAGCAGCCTAGACAGAAAACCATACAATGAGCAGTTCTTC. Amino acids: CASSLDRKPYNEQFF.

The chain links TRBV19 to TRBJ1-2; D may be TRBD1 (6 bases). V was trimmed by 3 bases and J by 4 bases, leaving 18 bases between them. The CDR3 length is 16 residues. In germline, CDR1 is LNHDA, CDR2 SQIVND (reference sequence). CDR3 region: CASSIGYGQSFYGYTF. The CDR3 DNA is TGTGCCAGTAGTATTGGGTACGGACAGTCTTTCTATGGCTACACCTTC.

V is TRBV7-6 and J is TRBJ1-1; D is unclear. CDR1 and CDR2 from the germline V gene are SGHVS and FNYEAQ. The length of the CDR3 is 17 residues. Trimming pared 1 base from V and 0 bases from J, leaving 15 bases between. The CDR3 reads CASSLGSPVNLNTEAFF. CDR3 coding DNA: TGTGCCAGCAGCTTAGGGTCGCCAGTCAATCTGAACACTGAAGCTTTCTTT.

The V and J genes are TRBV5-4 and TRBJ1-2, with D possibly being TRBD1 (5 bases). Trimming removed 0 bases at V and 6 bases at J, with 9 bases between. The CDR3 length is 13 residues. CDR1 and CDR2 from the germline V gene are SGHNT and YYREEE (reference sequence). CDR3 region: CASSLEGAHGYTF. CDR3 in DNA: TGTGCCAGCAGCTTGGAAGGGGCCCATGGCTACACCTTC.

The chain carries TRBV6-1 and TRBJ1-1, with a tentative D call TRBD1 (6 bases). The germline V gene encodes CDR1 MNHNS and CDR2 SASEGT. Trimming removed 4 bases at V and 6 bases at J, with 18 bases between. The CDR3 contains 15 residues. CDR3 residues: CASSANQGHPSEAFF. CDR3 coding DNA: TGTGCCAGCAGTGCCAATCAGGGGCACCCTTCTGAAGCTTTCTTT.

The genes are TRBV4-3 and TRBJ1-5; perhaps TRBD1 as D (5 bases). Trimming pared 2 bases from V and 2 bases from J, leaving 10 bases between. The CDR3 contains 15 residues. Germline CDR1 reads LGHNA; CDR2 reads YSLEER. CDR3 bases: TGCGCCAGCAGCCAAAGTCAAGGGGGCAATCAGCCCCAGCATTTT. The encoded protein is CASSQSQGGNQPQHF.

To note about this clone: At the DNA level, this CDR3 is encoded by other sequences in the same sample as well. The chain is built from TRBV29-1 and TRBJ1-2; perhaps TRBD1 as D (5 bases). Trimming took 4 bases from V and 8 from J, leaving 14 bases between them. This CDR3 spans 12 amino acids. CDR1 and CDR2 from the germline V gene are SQVTM and ANQGSEA. The CDR3 bases are TGCAGCGTTGCACAACCGTGGGGCGGCTACACCTTC. Protein: CSVAQPWGGYTF.

The chain combines TRBV16 with TRBJ2-7; 10 bases are shared with TRBD1. Trimming took 0 bases from V and 3 from J; bases not matched to a gene: 2. The germline gives CDR1 KGHSY, CDR2 FQNENV. The length of the CDR3 is 15 residues. This chain's CDR3 is CASSQSTGGVYEQYF. CDR3 bases: TGTGCCAGCAGCCAATCGACAGGGGGCGTCTACGAGCAGTACTTC.

J is TRBJ2-5 and V is TRBV30, with TRBD2 matching 7 bases. V dropped 1 base and J dropped 5; count of bases not matched to a gene: 10. The CDR3 has 15 residues. Germline CDR1 reads GTSNPN; CDR2 reads SVGIG (reference sequence). CDR3 loop: CAWSGGGGPWETQYF. The CDR3 DNA reads as TGTGCCTGGAGTGGGGGCGGGGGACCCTGGGAGACCCAGTACTTC. The full variable domain, rest sourced from reference TRBV30 and TRBJ2-5, is SQTIHQWPATLVQPVGSPLSLECTVEGTSNPNLYWYRQAAGRGLQLLFYSVGIGQISSEVPQNLSASRPQDRQFILSSKKLLLSDSGFYLCAWSGGGGPWETQYFGPGTRLLVL.

This rearrangement joins TRBV7-8 to TRBJ2-1; 9 positions match TRBD1. V dropped 2 bases and J dropped 0; count of bases not matched to a gene: 5. The CDR3 runs to 17 residues. CDR1 and CDR2 (germline): SGHVS, FQNEAQ. CDR3 sequence: CASSLNRGQSSYNEQFF. CDR3 in DNA: TGTGCCAGCAGCTTAAACAGGGGGCAAAGCTCCTACAATGAGCAGTTCTTC.

This chain links TRBV7-8 with TRBJ2-1; 8 bases fit TRBD2. The V segment lost 5 bases and the J segment 4 bases; nucleotides outside the gene matches: 4. The germline V gene encodes CDR1 SGHVS and CDR2 FQNEAQ. This CDR3 has 14 residues. For the CDR3, the DNA is TGTGCCAGCAGCCCCGTAGCGGGGTACAATGAGCAGTTCTTC. Translated: CASSPVAGYNEQFF.

The chain carries TRBV11-3 and TRBJ1-1; 7 bases map to TRBD1. Germline trimming cut 0 bases from V and 11 bases from J; bases unmatched to any gene: 3. Per the germline V gene, CDR1 is SGHNT and CDR2 is YENEEA. This CDR3 contains 12 residues. The CDR3 is CASSLEGQTAFF. The CDR3 coding sequence is TGTGCCAGCAGCTTAGAGGGACAGACGGCTTTCTTT.

This sequence joins TRBV10-3 and TRBJ2-3, with 10 bases matching TRBD2. V lost 2 bases to trimming and J lost 4 bases; unmatched junction nucleotides: 12. The germline V gene has CDR1 ENHRY and CDR2 SYGVKD. The CDR3 totals 18 residues. The CDR3 DNA reads TGTGCCATCAGTGAGCTTGGGAGCGGGAGGGCCAAGGCAGATACGCAGTATTTT. It codes for CAISELGSGRAKADTQYF.

This chain connects TRBV9 to TRBJ1-1; D may be TRBD1 (5 bases). Germline V gene data show CDR1 as SGDLS and CDR2 as YYNGEE. The CDR3 spans 14 residues. The V and J ends lost 0 bases and 4 bases respectively, with 10 bases between them. This CDR3 is CASSVAGKATEAFF. The CDR3 DNA reads TGTGCCAGCAGCGTAGCAGGGAAGGCCACTGAAGCTTTCTTT.

This chain joins TRBV7-2 and TRBJ1-3, with D tentatively TRBD1 (6 bases). The CDR3 loop spans 17 amino acids. V lost 1 base and J lost 2, with 15 bases in between. CDR1 is SGHTA and CDR2 is FQGNSA in the germline V gene. CDR3 region: CASSLGGGPLTGNTIYF. The CDR3 DNA follows: TGTGCCAGCAGCTTAGGCGGGGGCCCCTTAACTGGAAACACCATATATTTT.

The rearrangement links TRBV7-9 to TRBJ2-1; D perhaps matches TRBD1 (5 bases). The CDR3 has 16 amino acids. Trimming pared 5 bases from V and 1 base from J, leaving 15 bases between. Germline-derived CDR1 and CDR2 are SEHNR and FQNEAQ (reference sequence). For the CDR3, the DNA is TGTGCCAGCAGCCGTAAAGGGGCGGCATCCTACAATGAGCAGTTCTTC. Its translation: CASSRKGAASYNEQFF. The entire variable domain, with the rest obtained from reference TRBV7-9 and TRBJ2-1, is as follows: DTGVSQNPRHKITKRGQNVTFRCDPISEHNRLYWYRQTLGQGPEFLTYFQNEAQLEKSRLLSDRFSAERPKGSFSTLEIQRTEQGDSAMYLCASSRKGAASYNEQFFGPGTRLTVL.

This chain connects TRBV6-5 to TRBJ2-1, with 7 bases fitting TRBD2. J was trimmed by 10 bases and V by 0 bases; bases with no gene match: 6. The CDR3 runs to 14 residues. Germline V gene data show CDR1 as MNHEY and CDR2 as SVGAGI. The chain's CDR3 is CASSYSRGGREQFF. The CDR3 nucleotides are TGTGCCAGCAGTTACTCGAGGGGCGGGAGAGAGCAGTTCTTC.

The J gene is TRBJ2-4, the V gene TRBV23-1; D perhaps matches TRBD2 (6 bases). TRBV23-1 is identified as an open reading frame with a role that is uncertain. The CDR3 is 16 residues long. Between the trimmed V and J ends, which lost 9 bases and 0 bases, there was a span of 18 bases. The CDR3 sequence is CARARDSLIAKNIQYF. CDR3 DNA: TGCGCCAGGGCGAGGGACTCACTTATAGCCAAAAACATTCAGTACTTC.

The rearrangement joins TRBV2 to TRBJ2-7, with 9 nucleotides matching TRBD1. Per germline, CDR1 SNHLY and CDR2 FYNNEI. Trimming removed 8 bases from V and 4 bases from J; junction bases left unmatched: 9. The CDR3 contains 14 residues. The CDR3 DNA is TGTGCCAGCGCACCCGGGACAGGGAGTTACGAGCAGTACTTC. Amino acid sequence: CASAPGTGSYEQYF.

Here the CDR3 DNA reads TGTGCCAGCAGTGAATGGGGCAGAAACACCGGGGAGCTGTTTTTT. Its protein is CASSEWGRNTGELFF. The chain carries TRBV6-1 and TRBJ2-2; D possibly corresponds to TRBD1 (5 bases). The CDR3 length is 15 residues. Germline lookup yields CDR1 MNHNS and CDR2 SASEGT. Trimming left V 2 bases short and J 2 bases short, with 9 bases between.

V and J are TRBV27 and TRBJ2-3; D perhaps matches TRBD2 (5 bases). The CDR3 loop spans 16 amino acids. Germline CDR1 MNHEY, CDR2 SMNVEV (reference sequence). V lost 1 base, J lost 0 bases, and 11 bases lay in between. The CDR3: CASSLFAGISTDTQYF. CDR3 DNA sequence: TGTGCCAGCAGTTTATTTGCCGGGATTAGCACAGATACGCAGTATTTT.